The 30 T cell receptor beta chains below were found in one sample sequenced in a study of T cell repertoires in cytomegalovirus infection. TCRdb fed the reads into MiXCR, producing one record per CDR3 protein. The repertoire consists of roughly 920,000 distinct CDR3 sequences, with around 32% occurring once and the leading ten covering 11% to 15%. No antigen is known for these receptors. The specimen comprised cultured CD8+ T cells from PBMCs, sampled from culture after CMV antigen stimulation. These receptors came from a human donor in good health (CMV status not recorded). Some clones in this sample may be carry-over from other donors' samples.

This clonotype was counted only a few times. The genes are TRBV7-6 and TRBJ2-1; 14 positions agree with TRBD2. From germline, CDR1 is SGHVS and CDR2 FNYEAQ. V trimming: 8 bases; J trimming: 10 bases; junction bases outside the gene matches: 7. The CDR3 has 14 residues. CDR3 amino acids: CASFRLAGGLEQFF. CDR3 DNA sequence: TGTGCCAGCTTCAGACTAGCGGGGGGGCTGGAGCAGTTCTTC.

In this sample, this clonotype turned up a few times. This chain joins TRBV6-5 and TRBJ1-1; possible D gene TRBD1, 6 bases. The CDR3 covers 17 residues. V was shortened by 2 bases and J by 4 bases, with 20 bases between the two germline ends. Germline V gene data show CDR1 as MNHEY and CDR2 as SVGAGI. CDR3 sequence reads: CASSYIRSWGLGTEAFF. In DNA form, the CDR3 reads TGTGCCAGCAGTTACATCAGGTCTTGGGGGCTGGGCACTGAAGCTTTCTTT.

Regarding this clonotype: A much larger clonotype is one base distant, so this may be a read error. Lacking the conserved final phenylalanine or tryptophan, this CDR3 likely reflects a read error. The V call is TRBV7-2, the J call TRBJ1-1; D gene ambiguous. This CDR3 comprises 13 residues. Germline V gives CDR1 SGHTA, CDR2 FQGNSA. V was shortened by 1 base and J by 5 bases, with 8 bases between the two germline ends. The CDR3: CASSLGTRTEAFL. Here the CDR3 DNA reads TGTGCCAGCAGCTTAGGGACGAGAACTGAAGCTTTCCTT.

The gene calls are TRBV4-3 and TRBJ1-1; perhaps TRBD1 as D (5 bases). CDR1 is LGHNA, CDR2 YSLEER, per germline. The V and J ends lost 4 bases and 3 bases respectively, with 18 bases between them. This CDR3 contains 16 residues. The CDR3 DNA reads TGCGCCAGCAGCCTCCTATCCACAGGAGGGGACACTGAAGCTTTCTTT. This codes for CASSLLSTGGDTEAFF.

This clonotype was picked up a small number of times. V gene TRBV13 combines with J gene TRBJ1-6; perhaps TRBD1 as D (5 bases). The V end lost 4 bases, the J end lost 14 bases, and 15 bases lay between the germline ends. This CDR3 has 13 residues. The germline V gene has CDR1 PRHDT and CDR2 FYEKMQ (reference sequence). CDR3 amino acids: CASSSEGARTLHF. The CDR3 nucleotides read TGTGCCAGCAGCTCTGAAGGGGCTCGTACCCTCCACTTT. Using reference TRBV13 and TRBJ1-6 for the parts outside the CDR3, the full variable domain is AAGVIQSPRHLIKEKRETATLKCYPIPRHDTVYWYQQGPGQDPQFLISFYEKMQSDKGSIPDRFSAQQFSDYHSELNMSSLELGDSALYFCASSSEGARTLHFGNGTRLTVT.

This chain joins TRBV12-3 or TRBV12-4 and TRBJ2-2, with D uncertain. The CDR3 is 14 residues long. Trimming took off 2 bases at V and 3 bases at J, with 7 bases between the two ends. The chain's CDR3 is CASSLSIYTGELFF. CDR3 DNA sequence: TGTGCCAGCAGTTTAAGTATTTACACCGGGGAGCTGTTTTTT.

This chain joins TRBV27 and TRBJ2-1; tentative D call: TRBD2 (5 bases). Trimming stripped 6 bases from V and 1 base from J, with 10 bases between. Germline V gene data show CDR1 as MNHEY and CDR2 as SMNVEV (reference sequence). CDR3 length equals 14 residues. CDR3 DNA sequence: TGTGCCAGCAGGCCGGAGGAATCCTACAATGAGCAGTTCTTC. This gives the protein CASRPEESYNEQFF.

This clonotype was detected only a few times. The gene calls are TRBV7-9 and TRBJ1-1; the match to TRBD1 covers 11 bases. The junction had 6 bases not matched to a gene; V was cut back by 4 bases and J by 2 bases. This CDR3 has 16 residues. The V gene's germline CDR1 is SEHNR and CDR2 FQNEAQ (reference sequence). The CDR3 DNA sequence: TGTGCCAGCAGCTCGGACAGGGGGCTAATAAACACTGAAGCTTTCTTT. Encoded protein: CASSSDRGLINTEAFF.

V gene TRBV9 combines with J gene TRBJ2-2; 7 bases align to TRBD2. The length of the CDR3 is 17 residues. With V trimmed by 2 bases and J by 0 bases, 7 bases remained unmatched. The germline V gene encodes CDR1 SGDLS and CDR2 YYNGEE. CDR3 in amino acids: CASSVEREGSNTGELFF. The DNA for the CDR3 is TGTGCCAGCAGCGTCGAGCGGGAAGGGTCGAACACCGGGGAGCTGTTTTTT.

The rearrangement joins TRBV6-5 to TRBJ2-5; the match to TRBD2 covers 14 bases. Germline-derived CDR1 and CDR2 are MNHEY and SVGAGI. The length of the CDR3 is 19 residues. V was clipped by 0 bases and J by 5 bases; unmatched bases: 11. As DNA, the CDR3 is TGTGCCAGCAGTTACTCGATCACGGGACTAGCGGGGGACGATGAGACCCAGTACTTC. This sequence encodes CASSYSITGLAGDDETQYF.

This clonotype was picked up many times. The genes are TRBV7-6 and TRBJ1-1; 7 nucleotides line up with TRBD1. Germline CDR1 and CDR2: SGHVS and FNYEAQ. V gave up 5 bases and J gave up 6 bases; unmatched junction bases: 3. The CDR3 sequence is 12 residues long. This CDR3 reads CASSDQGAEAFF. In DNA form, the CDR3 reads TGTGCCAGCAGCGATCAGGGGGCTGAAGCTTTCTTT.

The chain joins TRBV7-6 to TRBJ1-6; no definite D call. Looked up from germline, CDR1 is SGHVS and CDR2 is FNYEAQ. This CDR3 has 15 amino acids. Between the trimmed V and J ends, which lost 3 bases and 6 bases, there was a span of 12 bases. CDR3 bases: TGTGCCAGCAGCTTGAGTTCAGTCTCTAATTCACCCCTCCACTTT. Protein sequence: CASSLSSVSNSPLHF.

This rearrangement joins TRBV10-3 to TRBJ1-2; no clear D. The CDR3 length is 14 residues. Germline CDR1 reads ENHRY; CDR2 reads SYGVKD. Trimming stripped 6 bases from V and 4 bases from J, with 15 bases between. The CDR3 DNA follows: TGTGCCATCAGACGACCGTCTAAAGGCTATGGCTACACCTTC. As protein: CAIRRPSKGYGYTF.

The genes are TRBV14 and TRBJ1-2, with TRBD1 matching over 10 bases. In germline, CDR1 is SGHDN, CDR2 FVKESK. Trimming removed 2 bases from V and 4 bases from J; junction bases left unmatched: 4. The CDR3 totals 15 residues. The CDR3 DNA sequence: TGTGCCAGCAGCCAATATCGGACAGGGGGCTATGGCTACACCTTC. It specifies CASSQYRTGGYGYTF. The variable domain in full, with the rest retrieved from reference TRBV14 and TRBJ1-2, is EAGVTQFPSHSVIEKGQTVTLRCDPISGHDNLYWYRRVMGKEIKFLLHFVKESKQDESGMPNNRFLAERTGGTYSTLKVQPAELEDSGVYFCASSQYRTGGYGYTFGSGTRLTVV.

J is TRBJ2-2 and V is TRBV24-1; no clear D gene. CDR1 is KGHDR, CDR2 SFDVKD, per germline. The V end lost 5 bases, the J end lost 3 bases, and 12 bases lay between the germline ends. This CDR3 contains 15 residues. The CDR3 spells CATSGPSLDTGELFF. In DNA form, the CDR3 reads TGTGCCACCAGTGGCCCCAGTTTGGACACCGGGGAGCTGTTTTTT.

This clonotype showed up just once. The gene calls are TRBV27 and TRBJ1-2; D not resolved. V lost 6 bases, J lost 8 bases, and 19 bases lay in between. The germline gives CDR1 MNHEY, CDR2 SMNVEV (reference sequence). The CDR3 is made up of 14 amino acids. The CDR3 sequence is CASSWAGEGFGYTF. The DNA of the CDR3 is TGTGCCAGCAGCTGGGCGGGCGAGGGATTCGGCTACACCTTC.

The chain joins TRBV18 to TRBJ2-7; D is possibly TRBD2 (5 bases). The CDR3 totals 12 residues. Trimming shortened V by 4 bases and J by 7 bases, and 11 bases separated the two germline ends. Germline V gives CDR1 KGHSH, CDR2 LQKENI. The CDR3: CASSQEEPEQYF. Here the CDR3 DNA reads TGTGCCAGCTCACAGGAGGAGCCAGAGCAGTACTTC.

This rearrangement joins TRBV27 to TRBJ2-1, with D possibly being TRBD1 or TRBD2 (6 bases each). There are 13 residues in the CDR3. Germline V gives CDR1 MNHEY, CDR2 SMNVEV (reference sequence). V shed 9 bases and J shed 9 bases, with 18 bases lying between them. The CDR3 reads CASAAGKGGEQFF. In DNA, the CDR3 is TGTGCCAGTGCTGCAGGGAAGGGGGGTGAGCAGTTCTTC.

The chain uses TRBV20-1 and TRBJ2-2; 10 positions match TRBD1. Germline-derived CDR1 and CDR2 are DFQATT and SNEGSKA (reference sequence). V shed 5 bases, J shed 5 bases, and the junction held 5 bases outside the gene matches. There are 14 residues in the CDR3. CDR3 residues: CSAPRDRGTGELFF. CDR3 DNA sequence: TGCAGTGCTCCCCGGGACAGGGGAACCGGGGAGCTGTTTTTT.

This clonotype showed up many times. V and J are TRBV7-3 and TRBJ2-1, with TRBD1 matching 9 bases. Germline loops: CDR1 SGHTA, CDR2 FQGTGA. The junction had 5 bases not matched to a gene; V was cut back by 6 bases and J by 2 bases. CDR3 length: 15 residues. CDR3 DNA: TGTGCCAGCAGTCAAGGACAGGGGACCTACAATGAGCAGTTCTTC. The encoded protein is CASSQGQGTYNEQFF.

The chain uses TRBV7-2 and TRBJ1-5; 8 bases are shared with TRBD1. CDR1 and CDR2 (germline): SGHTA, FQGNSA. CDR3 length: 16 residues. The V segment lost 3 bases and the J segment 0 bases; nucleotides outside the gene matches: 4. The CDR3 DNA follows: TGTGCCAGCAGCTTCGGGGACAGGTTTAGCAATCAGCCCCAGCATTTT. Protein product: CASSFGDRFSNQPQHF.

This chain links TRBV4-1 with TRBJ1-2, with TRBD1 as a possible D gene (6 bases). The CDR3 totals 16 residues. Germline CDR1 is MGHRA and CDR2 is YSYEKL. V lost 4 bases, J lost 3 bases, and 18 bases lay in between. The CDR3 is CASSRDFSGADYGYTF. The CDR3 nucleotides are TGCGCCAGCAGCCGAGACTTCTCGGGGGCGGACTATGGCTACACCTTC.

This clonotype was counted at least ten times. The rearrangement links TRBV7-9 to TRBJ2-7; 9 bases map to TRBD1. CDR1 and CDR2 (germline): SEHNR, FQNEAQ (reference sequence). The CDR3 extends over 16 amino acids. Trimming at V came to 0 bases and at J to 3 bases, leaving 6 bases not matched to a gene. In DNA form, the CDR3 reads TGTGCCAGCAGCTTAGCCGTGGGACAGGGTATCTACGAGCAGTACTTC. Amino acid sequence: CASSLAVGQGIYEQYF.

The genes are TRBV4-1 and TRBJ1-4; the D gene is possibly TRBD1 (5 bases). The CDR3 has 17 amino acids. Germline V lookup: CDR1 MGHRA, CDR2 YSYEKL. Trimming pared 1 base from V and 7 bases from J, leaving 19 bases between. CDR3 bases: TGCGCCAGCAGCCAAGTCTCCCTTCGGGGGATTGGTGAAAAACTGTTTTTT. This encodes CASSQVSLRGIGEKLFF.

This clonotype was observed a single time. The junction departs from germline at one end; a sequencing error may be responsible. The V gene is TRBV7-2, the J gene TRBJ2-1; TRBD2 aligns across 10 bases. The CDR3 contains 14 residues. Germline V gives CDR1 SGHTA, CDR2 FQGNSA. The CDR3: CVSSPVAGGNEQFF. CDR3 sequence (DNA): TGTGTCAGCAGCCCAGTAGCGGGGGGCAATGAGCAGTTCTTC.

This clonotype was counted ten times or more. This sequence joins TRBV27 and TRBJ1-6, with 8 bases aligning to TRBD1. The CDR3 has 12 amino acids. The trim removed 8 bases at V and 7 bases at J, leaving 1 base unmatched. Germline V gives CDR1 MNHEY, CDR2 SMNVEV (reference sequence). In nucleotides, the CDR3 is TGTGCCAGCCGGACAGGGAATTCACCCCTCCACTTT. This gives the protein CASRTGNSPLHF.

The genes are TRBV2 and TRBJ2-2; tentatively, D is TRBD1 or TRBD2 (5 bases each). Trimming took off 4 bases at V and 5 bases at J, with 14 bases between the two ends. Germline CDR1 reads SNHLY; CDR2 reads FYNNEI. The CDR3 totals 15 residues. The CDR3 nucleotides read TGTGCCAGCAGTGTCCGGGACCCATCAACCGGGGAGCTGTTTTTT. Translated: CASSVRDPSTGELFF.

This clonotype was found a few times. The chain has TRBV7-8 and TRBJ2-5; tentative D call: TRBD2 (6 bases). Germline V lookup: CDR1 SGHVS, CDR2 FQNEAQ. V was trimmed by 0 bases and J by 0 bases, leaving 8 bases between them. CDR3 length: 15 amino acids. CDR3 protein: CASSLAGDYQETQYF. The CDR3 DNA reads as TGTGCCAGCAGCTTAGCTGGGGACTACCAAGAGACCCAGTACTTC.

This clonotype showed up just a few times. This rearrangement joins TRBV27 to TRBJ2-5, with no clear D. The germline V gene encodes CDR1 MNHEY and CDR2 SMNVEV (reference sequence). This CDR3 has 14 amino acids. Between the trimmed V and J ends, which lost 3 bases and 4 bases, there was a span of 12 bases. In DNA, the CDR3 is TGTGCCAGCAGTTTTGGTGAGACGGGAGAGACCCAGTACTTC. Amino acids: CASSFGETGETQYF.

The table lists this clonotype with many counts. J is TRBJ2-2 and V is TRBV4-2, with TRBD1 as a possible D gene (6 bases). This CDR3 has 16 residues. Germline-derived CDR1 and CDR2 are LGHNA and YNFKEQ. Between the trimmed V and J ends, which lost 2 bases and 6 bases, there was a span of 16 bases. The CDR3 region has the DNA TGTGCCAGCAGCCAACTCCCCGAGGGGGAACCCGGGGAGCTGTTTTTT. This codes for CASSQLPEGEPGELFF.